The clone carrying this T cell receptor (beta chain) was counted at least ten times. Its antigen is unidentified. The data were taken from a study of regulatory T cells in long-lasting Graves disease. Findings and limits, study-wide: Newly diagnosed Graves' patients had higher TCR diversity than persistent ones. Segments TRBV28, TRBJ1-2 and TRBJ2-5 showed preferential usage in persistent disease.

Time point in this sample: newly diagnosed GD, antithyroid drugs for less than 3 months. With RNA extracted from PBMCs as input, the TCR library was made. In building TCR beta libraries, iRepertoire HTBI primers were used together with Arm-PCR of CDR3 regions. One entry per CDR3 protein results from TCRdb running MiXCR on the multiplex PCR reads. The table lists under 300,000 distinct CDR3 sequences, about 18% of them singletons, with 14% in the top ten. CDR3 size: 12 residues. V was clipped by 2 bases and J by 8 bases, with 7 bases between them. Germline lookup yields CDR1 ENHRY and CDR2 SYGVKD. The same specimen was also included in a second study, on T cells in Graves' hyperthyroidism and ophthalmopathy. That study adds: Exclusion of a patient resulted from uncontrolled infection, other autoimmune disease, pregnancy or lactation.

The specimen was peripheral blood mononuclear cells (PBMCs), collected at new diagnosis, from a patient treated with antithyroid drugs. The TCR comes from a woman aged 25 to 45 with Graves disease. The chain has TRBV10-3 and TRBJ2-1; D gene uncertain. In DNA form, the CDR3 reads TGTGCCATCAGTGAGGGGGTCGATGAGCAGTTCTTC. It yields the protein CAISEGVDEQFF.